These T cell receptor beta chains were read from a single sample in a study of spatial heterogeneity in lung cancer. TCRdb reanalysed the 5' RACE reads using MiXCR and keeps one entry per CDR3 protein. In the table there are roughly 120,000 distinct CDR3 sequences, more than 10% of which are singletons. The material sequenced was PBMCs, taken at follow-up. The receptors come from a male donor with early-stage non-small cell lung cancer. Both conserved end residues are part of each CDR3. A D gene is named only where the DNA matches it firmly. Rows may omit the clone size; those that give it use once, few, many or a size class.

>few|TRBV10-3|TRBJ1-2|.
CAISESGVRYTF
TGTGCCATCAGTGAGTCGGGGGTCCGCTACACCTTC
>many|TRBV11-2|TRBJ1-2|.
CASSLDPWQGTAGYGYTF
TGTGCCAGCAGCTTAGATCCCTGGCAGGGGACCGCCGGCTATGGCTACACCTTC
>.|TRBV28|TRBJ1-3|TRBD1
CASGLGQGSGNTIYF
TGTGCCAGCGGGCTCGGACAGGGCTCTGGAAACACCATATATTTT
>.|TRBV4-1|TRBJ1-5|.
CASSQGAHTESNQPQHF
TGCGCCAGCAGCCAAGGGGCCCACACAGAGAGCAATCAGCCCCAGCATTTT
>.|TRBV5-1|TRBJ2-2|.
CASSLSLDGELFF
TGCGCCAGCAGCTTGTCATTAGACGGGGAGCTGTTTTTT
>many|TRBV7-3|TRBJ2-2|.
CASSLAGGRVTGELFF
TGTGCCAGCAGCTTGGCCGGGGGGCGTGTCACCGGGGAGCTGTTTTTT
>few|TRBV29-1|TRBJ1-2|.
CSVEGIPNYGYTF
TGCAGCGTGGAGGGGATTCCTAACTATGGCTACACCTTC
>once|TRBV20-1|TRBJ1-5|.
CSARIGESNQPQHF
TGCAGTGCTAGGATCGGGGAGAGCAATCAGCCCCAGCATTTT
>.|TRBV6-5|TRBJ1-2|TRBD1
CASSSATGRYYGYTF
TGTGCCAGCAGTTCCGCGACAGGGAGGTACTATGGCTACACCTTC
>many|TRBV6-5|TRBJ2-6|TRBD2
CASSYLAGGPSGANVLTF
TGTGCCAGCAGTTATCTCGCGGGGGGGCCCTCTGGGGCCAACGTCCTGACTTTC
>many|TRBV7-7|TRBJ2-3|TRBD2
CASSLGAGLSTDTQYF
TGTGCTAGCAGCTTAGGAGCGGGACTTAGCACAGATACGCAGTATTTT
>.|TRBV10-3|TRBJ2-7|.
CAISLGTFSYEQYF
TGTGCCATCAGCTTAGGGACATTCTCCTACGAGCAGTACTTC
>few|TRBV7-2|TRBJ1-3|.
CASSLAPETTIYF
TGTGCCAGCAGCTTAGCGCCAGAGACGACCATATATTTT